The 13 T cell receptor beta chains below were found in one sample sequenced in a study of T cell repertoires in cytomegalovirus infection. TCRdb reanalysed the reads using MiXCR and keeps one entry per CDR3 protein. The data contain around 530,000 distinct CDR3 sequences, approximately 17% of them singletons. Sequenced input: CD8+ T cells from PBMCs. Receptors were obtained from a human donor in good health (CMV status not recorded). Some clones in this sample may be carry-over from other donors' samples.

Details on this clonotype: In this CDR3 the conserved last residue, phenylalanine or tryptophan, is missing, so a read error is likely. The V call is TRBV12-3 or TRBV12-4, the J call TRBJ1-1; possibly TRBD1 for D (6 bases). The CDR3 runs to 15 residues. The V end was cut by 2 bases, the J end by 5 bases, with 15 bases between. The CDR3 is CASSLRTGRGTEAFL. The DNA for the CDR3 is TGTGCCAGCAGTTTACGCACAGGGCGGGGTACTGAAGCTTTCCTT.

The chain couples TRBV7-6 to TRBJ1-6, with D possibly matching TRBD1 (6 bases). In germline, CDR1 is SGHVS, CDR2 FNYEAQ. This CDR3 comprises 17 residues. Trimming took off 1 base at V and 5 bases at J, with 15 bases between the two ends. CDR3 sequence (DNA): TGTGCCAGCAGCTTAGGGGGTCGCTGGGACAATAATTCACCCCTCCACTTT. Translation: CASSLGGRWDNNSPLHF.

V gene TRBV27 combines with J gene TRBJ2-7; D tentatively fits TRBD1 or TRBD2 (5 bases each). The CDR3 runs to 14 residues. V lost 4 bases to trimming and J lost 4 bases, with 14 bases between them. Germline V gene data show CDR1 as MNHEY and CDR2 as SMNVEV (reference sequence). CDR3 residues: CASSSRDPTYEQYF. In DNA, the CDR3 is TGTGCCAGCAGTTCCCGGGACCCCACATACGAGCAGTACTTC.

This clonotype was detected many times. The chain combines TRBV7-2 with TRBJ2-6; 9 bases fit TRBD2. Losses at the gene ends were 2 bases for V and 0 bases for J; bases not matched to a gene: 2. The CDR3 runs to 17 residues. Germline V gene lookup returns CDR1 SGHTA and CDR2 FQGNSA. The CDR3 is CASSLHSGGSGANVLTF. DNA of the CDR3: TGTGCCAGCAGCTTACATAGCGGGGGCTCTGGGGCCAACGTCCTGACTTTC.

This clonotype was observed a few times. V gene TRBV4-1 combines with J gene TRBJ1-6, with a possible D match to TRBD1 (6 bases). Between the trimmed V and J ends, which lost 1 base and 5 bases, there was a span of 9 bases. This CDR3 spans 15 amino acids. Per germline, CDR1 MGHRA and CDR2 YSYEKL. CDR3 nucleotides: TGCGCCAGCAGCCAAGCCGACAGGAATAATTCACCCCTCCACTTT. Protein sequence: CASSQADRNNSPLHF.

The genes are TRBV2 and TRBJ2-7, with TRBD1 identical over 12 bases. The J call may not be correct, given that the DNA end is closer to TRBJ2-1. The CDR3 covers 14 residues. CDR1 is SNHLY, CDR2 FYNNEI, per germline. The DNA for the CDR3 is TGTGCCAGCGGCGGGGACAGGGGGCCCTACGAGCAGTTCTTC. It is translated as CASGGDRGPYEQFF.

The chain recombines TRBV9 with TRBJ2-7; D not certain. Per germline, CDR1 SGDLS and CDR2 YYNGEE. V was pared by 4 bases and J by 7 bases, with 18 bases between. This CDR3 spans 14 amino acids. The CDR3 nucleotides read TGTGCCAGCAGCCCGGAGCTTTCCCGGTGGGAGCAGTACTTC. This encodes CASSPELSRWEQYF.

This clonotype showed up just once. A read error is possible here, since a much larger clone lies one base away. The CDR3 region is CASSDSGTRGSRDTGELFF. The CDR3, as DNA: TGTGCCAGCTCTGATTCCGGGACTAGAGGGAGTAGAGACACCGGGGAGCTGTTTTTT. The chain recombines TRBV2 with TRBJ2-2; 8 bases agree with TRBD2. V dropped 8 bases and J dropped 3; count of bases not matched to a gene: 20. CDR1 and CDR2 (germline): SNHLY, FYNNEI. The length of the CDR3 is 19 residues.

The J gene is TRBJ2-1, the V gene TRBV24-1, with D maybe TRBD1 (5 bases). The germline V and J ends were trimmed by 4 bases and 10 bases, with 13 bases remaining between them. Germline V lookup: CDR1 KGHDR, CDR2 SFDVKD. The length of the CDR3 is 13 residues. The CDR3 bases are TGTGCCACCAGTGAGAAACAGGCAGGGGAGCAGTTCTTC. It yields the protein CATSEKQAGEQFF.

The chain uses TRBV7-4 and TRBJ2-3, with a tentative D call TRBD2 (7 bases). Trimming took 5 bases from V and 0 from J, leaving 15 bases between them. Germline V gene sequence: CDR1 SGHVT, CDR2 SQSDAQ. This CDR3 has 16 residues. CDR3 nucleotide sequence: TGTGCCAGCAGCCCCCGCGGGGGCTTAAGCACAGATACGCAGTATTTT. Amino acids: CASSPRGGLSTDTQYF.

The chain employs TRBV18 and TRBJ1-5; D unresolved. The CDR3 has 17 residues. Trimming took off 4 bases at V and 0 bases at J, with 16 bases between the two ends. Germline assignment: CDR1 KGHSH and CDR2 LQKENI. CDR3 sequence (DNA): TGTGCCAGCTCACTAACGCGACCTGAAAATAGCAATCAGCCCCAGCATTTT. This sequence encodes CASSLTRPENSNQPQHF.

This clonotype was detected only a few times. The chain couples TRBV27 to TRBJ1-5; possibly TRBD1 for D (6 bases). V lost 3 bases, J lost 6 bases, and 15 bases lay in between. This CDR3 region has 15 residues. Looked up from germline, CDR1 is MNHEY and CDR2 is SMNVEV (reference sequence). CDR3 nucleotide sequence: TGTGCCAGCAGTTTGGGTGGGGGCATCGGTCAGCCCCAGCATTTT. It specifies CASSLGGGIGQPQHF.

Turning to this clonotype: Lacking the conserved final phenylalanine or tryptophan, this CDR3 likely reflects a read error. This rearrangement joins TRBV25-1 to TRBJ2-1; no firm D call. The V gene's germline CDR1 is MGHDK and CDR2 SYGVNS. Between the trimmed V and J ends, which lost 5 bases and 9 bases, there was a span of 8 bases. CDR3 length: 11 residues. The CDR3 bases are TGTGCCAGCAGTTGGGTATCTGAGCAGTTCTTA. Protein sequence: CASSWVSEQFL.